This TCR beta chain was identified in a study of early T cells in non-severe SARS-CoV-2 infection. Study-wide results and caveats: Private and CD4 specificities were missed by VDJdb matching, skewed to anti-spike CD8.

Turning to this clonotype: Its cognate antigen is unknown.

Unique molecular identifiers were added to individual cDNA molecules. One entry per CDR3 protein results from TCRdb running MiXCR on the 5' RACE reads. The data contain about 99,000 distinct CDR3 sequences, 16% of them seen just once; the ten biggest clones take up 1.3%. The CDR3 runs 16 residues. Germline V CDR1 and CDR2: SGHTA, FQGNSA. V lost 4 bases to trimming and J lost 7 bases; unmatched junction nucleotides: 11. Source material: whole blood. The source is an adult who was a healthcare worker with PCR-confirmed SARS-CoV-2 infection or an uninfected control (not recorded which). The chain joins TRBV7-2 to TRBJ2-1; 9 bases fit TRBD2. Here the CDR3 DNA reads TGTGCCAGCAGCTCCCGGGGCGGGAGGGCCAAGAATGAGCAGTTCTTC. The encoded protein is CASSSRGGRAKNEQFF.